This T cell receptor beta chain appears in the sequencing data of a study of blood T cell repertoires in COVID-19 (dated by TCRdb to 2020 to 2022). The study in broad terms: Collaborator samples came from the United States, Italy and Spain and covered acute and convalescent phases of COVID-19. The sample metadata nearly always contained a de-identified subject ID, COVID-19 status, age in years and sex. HLA class I and class II types, where available, came from metadata supplied by the sample provider rather than from assay-based typing. The repertoires were made available in a free public database intended to serve as a resource for research on the immune response to SARS-CoV-2. The dataset comprised deeply sampled blood TCRbeta repertoires from subjects exposed to, actively infected with, or recovered from COVID-19. The samples were drawn from the first 160 participants of the ongoing ImmuneRACE study and from 1,200 or so subjects provided by 6 global collaborators. The prospective study material was composed of cDNA or gDNA derived from T cells, B-cell-depleted T cells, or PBMCs.

V is pruned by 8 bases and J by 1 base, leaving 4 bases of the junction without a gene match. Taken from cysteine to phenylalanine, the CDR3 has 15 residues. The CDR3 DNA has 45 bases and is translated from base 1. CDR1 and CDR2 (SNHLY, FYNNEI) derive from the germline V gene. TCRbeta CDR3 regions were amplified from genomic DNA by means of the immunoSEQ Assay, a bias-controlled multiplex PCR. In the source study's methods: Nucleated cell counts per sample were estimated from amplification of reference gene primers within the assay. To quantify the absolute abundance of each unique TCRbeta CDR3 rearrangement, sequence reads were collapsed and filtered. For each sample, productive Simpson clonality was calculated as the square root of Simpson's diversity index over productive rearrangements. As stored in TCRdb, this immuneACCESS dataset retains in-frame rearrangements with V and J assigned. A fraction of the clones does not appear; measured against another copy, unresolved V genes explain less than half of the discrepancy, and the remainder lacks a known reason. V, J and clone size derive from that table, while D and trimming were established from the DNA sequence. The sample data list around 160,000 clones, and about 92% of these were observed just once. 18% of the sample goes to the ten largest clones.

What the work shows at the level of the full study, not this receptor alone: Clinical and demographic metadata were provided uncurated, with the amount varying by source and participant.

Comments on this clone: Which antigen it targets is not known. Base-call qualities are not available, and no considerably larger clone is one nucleotide away.

Each collaborating institution followed its own protocols to collect whole blood in K2EDTA tubes. For TCRbeta analysis, collaborators shipped samples in one of three forms: frozen whole blood, isolated PBMCs, or DNA extracted from either of those sample types. The sequence was collected from a man in his sixties with active or convalescent COVID-19. Rearrangement joined TRBV2 to TRBJ2-3; TRBD2 agrees with 12 junctional bases. Sequenced input: peripheral blood. The DNA reads TGTGCCAGCGGAAGGACTAGCGGGGGCACAGATACGCAGTATTTT. Its amino acids are CASGRTSGGTDTQYF.